The clone carrying this T cell receptor (beta chain) showed up just once. Its antigen is still unknown. This sample stems from a study of T cell responses to AZD1222 COVID-19 vaccine. General study findings and limits: Spike-specific TCR breadth and depth rose after two AZD1222 doses. In the spike-specific TCR repertoire, nearly half reportedly target unmutated variant regions. Only six or seven AZD1222 recipients were seropositive at baseline.

V was pared by 2 bases and J by 5 bases, with 8 bases of the junction left unmatched. CDR3 length: 17 amino acids. Germline CDR1 is ENHRY and CDR2 is SYGVKD. Generated by immunoSEQ multiplex PCR, the TCRdb table keeps only in-frame clones and is missing some. In the table there are more than 150,000 clones, about nine tenths of which are singletons. The clonotype comes from an adult who received the AZD1222 COVID-19 vaccine. The J gene is TRBJ2-1, the V gene TRBV10-3, with 11 nucleotides matching TRBD1. The sequences come from peripheral blood, collected 28 days after the second AZD1222 dose. CDR3 bases: TGTGCCATCAGTGAGCCCCCGGGACAGGGGGAGGACAATGAGCAGTTCTTC. Translating gives CAISEPPGQGEDNEQFF.